The rows below give T cell receptor beta chains drawn from one sample of a study of T cell changes during pregnancy in multiple sclerosis. This table comes from immunoSEQ multiplex PCR, and its TCRdb copy is limited to in-frame clones, with some not included. The sample has 50,000 to 60,000 clones, approximately 90% seen once. This material consisted of peripheral blood, taken after pregnancy. These receptors came from a female donor in good health, enrolled as a control in a pregnancy study. Both conserved end residues are part of each CDR3.

cdr3_length j_call v_call cdr3_aa
15 TRBJ1-5 TRBV7-9 CASSPDRGGNQPQHF
14 TRBJ1-1 TRBV28 CASSSSGHKTEAFF
16 TRBJ1-6 TRBV5-1 CASSFVPGQGNSPLHF
15 TRBJ2-1 TRBV7-9 CASSSGLAGVYEQFF
14 TRBJ1-2 TRBV30 CARFAGTGNNGYTF
17 TRBJ2-7 TRBV5-4 CASSSVLDSGLFYEQYF
17 TRBJ1-3 TRBV28 CASSLYPPDSSGNTIYF
17 TRBJ2-6 TRBV11-2 CASSIRTGPSGANVLTF
14 TRBJ1-1 TRBV28 CASGAGGLNTEAFF
13 TRBJ1-1 TRBV6-1 CASSVERNTEAFF
14 TRBJ2-1 TRBV7-7 CASSPADRGNEQFF
14 TRBJ2-7 TRBV7-2 CASSFGGLNYEQYF
18 TRBJ2-7 TRBV4-2 CASSLALAGGERVHEQYF
13 TRBJ1-2 TRBV27 CASRRDWNYGYTF
13 TRBJ1-2 TRBV5-4 CASSLAGNYGYTF
15 TRBJ1-4 TRBV4-1 CASSLQGSLNVELFF
15 TRBJ2-1 TRBV2 CASRTGTSDYNEQFF
15 TRBJ2-5 TRBV6-5 CASSYWGTGQETQYF
13 TRBJ2-7 TRBV7-2 CASSPPRPGEQYF
17 TRBJ2-3 TRBV28 CASSPSSGGYSTDTQYF
15 TRBJ1-4 TRBV5-1 CASSQPAGGGGKLFF
15 TRBJ1-1 TRBV7-9 CASSLDGGTVPVAFF
15 TRBJ2-3 TRBV5-6 CASSLVFQGSDTQYF
14 TRBJ1-1 TRBV6-1 CASSESEVAGEAFF
15 TRBJ2-6 TRBV18 CASSPVSSGANVLTF
16 TRBJ1-2 TRBV5-8 CASSLIRGRVGYGYTF
13 TRBJ1-1 TRBV18 CASSPTGNTEAFF
12 TRBJ2-5 TRBV23-1 CASSQSQETQYF
15 TRBJ1-6 TRBV23-1 CASNQSVRVNSPLHF